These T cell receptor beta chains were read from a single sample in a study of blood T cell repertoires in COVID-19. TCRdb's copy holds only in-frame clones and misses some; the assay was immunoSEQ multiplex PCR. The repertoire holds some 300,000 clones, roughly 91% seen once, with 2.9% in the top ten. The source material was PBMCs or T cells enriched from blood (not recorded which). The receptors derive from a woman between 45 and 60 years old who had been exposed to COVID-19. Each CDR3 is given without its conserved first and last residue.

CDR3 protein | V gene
ASSLVGGEYEQY | TRBV5-4
ASSQYPGLAGLTDTQY | TRBV4-1
ASSLHRRGTGELF | TRBV7-2
ASSKGPGLGNEQF | TRBV21-1
ASSPPSSYEQY | TRBV18
ASKAGADETQY | TRBV27
ASSYTRTLNTEAF | TRBV6-5
ASRSGSYQETQY | TRBV28
ATSRGDGGSYEQY | TRBV15
TSSQDAAARRGNAGANVLT | TRBV1
ASSQGAGSSWY | TRBV14
AISEGGGKNIQY | TRBV10-3
ASSLAPREPYNEQF | TRBV5-4
ASSEPRYEQF | TRBV6-1
SVELQGYEQY | TRBV29-1
ASSLFLVEALSSGELF | TRBV5-1
ASTHRGGMNTEAF | TRBV6-5
ASSTGTGFTDTQY | TRBV13
ATIPGQGNQPQH | TRBV19
ASSEVVRLGYT | TRBV6-1
ASSVGGLTSYEQY | TRBV9
ASSEGRGQETQY | TRBV2
ASRARTGTDTQY | TRBV6-5
ASSLAISWDRVSLSSYEQY | TRBV7-8
ASSLQGGFYGYT | TRBV9
ATSRSTGQETQY | TRBV15
ASSPDSSGNTIY | TRBV5-4
ASSLDRGRWGYT | TRBV5-5
ASTTPRLNYGYT | TRBV19
ASSFAGRGNSPLH | TRBV19
ASSDPRGGYYGYT | TRBV6-1
ASSIWGGKLF | TRBV27
ASSAQVNTEAF | TRBV7-2
ASSPNGRSNYGYT | TRBV19
ASSTITGGENSPLH | TRBV5-1
ASSWGQGNTEAF | TRBV5-1
ASSAPQGREGHGYT | TRBV13
ASSFQGISHGYT | TRBV13
ASSLAQEVGGYT | TRBV5-1
SASGEFRAKNIQY | TRBV20-1
ASSRGTGGSGEAF | TRBV11-3
ASSFGRSRYGYT | TRBV7-2
ASAAQWATEAF | TRBV11-1
ASSPDPTVNTEAF | TRBV11-2
ASSSGTASTNEKLF | TRBV6-2/TRBV6-3
ASRADREDTYEQY | TRBV28
ASSSRSTGELFYEQY | TRBV5-1
ASSLVFSGSPSGYGYT | TRBV5-5
ASSQPGQGLAKNIQY | TRBV4-1
ASSLGGAETQY | TRBV5-1
AWTGTVMNTEAF | TRBV30
ASSDRNREQY | TRBV5-4
ASSIDVWVSGTF | TRBV19
ASSERSFTGELF | TRBV25-1
ASSQLVSTSTDTQY | TRBV18